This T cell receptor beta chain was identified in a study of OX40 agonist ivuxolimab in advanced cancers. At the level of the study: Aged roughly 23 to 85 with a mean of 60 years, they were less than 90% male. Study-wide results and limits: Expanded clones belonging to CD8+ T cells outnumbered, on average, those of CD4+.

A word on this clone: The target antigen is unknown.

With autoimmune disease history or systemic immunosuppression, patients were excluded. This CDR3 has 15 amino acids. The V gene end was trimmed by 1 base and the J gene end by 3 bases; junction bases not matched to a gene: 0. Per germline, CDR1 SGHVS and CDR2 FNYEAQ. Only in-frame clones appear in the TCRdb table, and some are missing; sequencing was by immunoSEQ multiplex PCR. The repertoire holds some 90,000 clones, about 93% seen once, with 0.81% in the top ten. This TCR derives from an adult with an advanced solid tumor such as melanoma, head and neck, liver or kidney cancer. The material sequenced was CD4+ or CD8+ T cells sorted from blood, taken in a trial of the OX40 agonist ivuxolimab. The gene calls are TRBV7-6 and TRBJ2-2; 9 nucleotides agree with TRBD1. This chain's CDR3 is CASSLGDRDTGELFF. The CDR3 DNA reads TGTGCCAGCAGCTTAGGGGACAGGGACACCGGGGAGCTGTTTTTT. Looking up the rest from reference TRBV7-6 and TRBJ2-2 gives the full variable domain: GAGVSQSPRYKVTKRGQDVALRCDPISGHVSLYWYRQALGQGPEFLTYFNYEAQQDKSGLPNDRFSAERPEGSISTLTIQRTEQRDSAMYRCASSLGDRDTGELFFGEGSRLTVL.